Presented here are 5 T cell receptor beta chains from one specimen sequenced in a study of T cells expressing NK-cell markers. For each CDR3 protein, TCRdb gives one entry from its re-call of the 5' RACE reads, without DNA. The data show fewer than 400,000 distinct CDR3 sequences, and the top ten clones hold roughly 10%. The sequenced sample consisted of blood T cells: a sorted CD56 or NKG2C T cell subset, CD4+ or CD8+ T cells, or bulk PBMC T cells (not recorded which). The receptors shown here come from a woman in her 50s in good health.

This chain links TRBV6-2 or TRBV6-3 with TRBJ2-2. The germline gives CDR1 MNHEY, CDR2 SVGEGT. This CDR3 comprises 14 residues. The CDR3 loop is CASCDSLRTGELFF.

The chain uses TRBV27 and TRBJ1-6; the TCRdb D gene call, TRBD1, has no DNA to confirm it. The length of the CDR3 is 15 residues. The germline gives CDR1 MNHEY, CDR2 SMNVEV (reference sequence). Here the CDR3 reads CASSPQQGYYSPLHF.

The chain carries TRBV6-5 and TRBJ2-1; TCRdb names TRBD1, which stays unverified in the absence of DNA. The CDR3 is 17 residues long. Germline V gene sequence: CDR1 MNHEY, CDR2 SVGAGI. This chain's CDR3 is CASSFGLGTGDQNEQFF.

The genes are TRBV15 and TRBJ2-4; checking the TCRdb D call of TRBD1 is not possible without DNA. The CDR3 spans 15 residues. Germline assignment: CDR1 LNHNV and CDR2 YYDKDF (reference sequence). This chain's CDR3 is CATSRARGVGNIQYF.

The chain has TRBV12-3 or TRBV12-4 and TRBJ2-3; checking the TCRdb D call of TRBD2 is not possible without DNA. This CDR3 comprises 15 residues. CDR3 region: CASSTGLVEGGTQYF.